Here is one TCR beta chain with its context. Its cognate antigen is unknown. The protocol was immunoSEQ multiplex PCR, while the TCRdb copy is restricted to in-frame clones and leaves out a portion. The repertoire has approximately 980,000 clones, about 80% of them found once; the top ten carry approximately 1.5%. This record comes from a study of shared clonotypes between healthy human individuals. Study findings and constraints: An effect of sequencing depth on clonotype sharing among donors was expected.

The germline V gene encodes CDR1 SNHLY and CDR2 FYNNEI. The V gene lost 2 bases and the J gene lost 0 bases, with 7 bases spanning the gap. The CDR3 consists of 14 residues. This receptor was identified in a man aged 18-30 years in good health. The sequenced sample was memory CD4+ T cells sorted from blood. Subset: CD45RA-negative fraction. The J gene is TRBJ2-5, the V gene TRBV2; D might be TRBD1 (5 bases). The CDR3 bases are TGTGCCAGCAGTGAACAGGGTAACCAAGAGACCCAGTACTTC. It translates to CASSEQGNQETQYF.